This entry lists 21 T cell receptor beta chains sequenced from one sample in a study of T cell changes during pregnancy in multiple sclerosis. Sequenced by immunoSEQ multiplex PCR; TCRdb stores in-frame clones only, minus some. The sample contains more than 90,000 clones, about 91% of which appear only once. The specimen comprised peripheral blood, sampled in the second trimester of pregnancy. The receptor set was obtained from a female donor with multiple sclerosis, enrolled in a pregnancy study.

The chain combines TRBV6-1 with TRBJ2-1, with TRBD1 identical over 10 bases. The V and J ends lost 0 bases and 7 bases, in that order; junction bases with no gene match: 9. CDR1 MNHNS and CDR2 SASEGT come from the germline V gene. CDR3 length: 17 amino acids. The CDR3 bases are TGTGCCAGCAGTGAAGCGCAGCGGGACAGGGGACTTAATGAGCAGTTCTTC. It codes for CASSEAQRDRGLNEQFF.

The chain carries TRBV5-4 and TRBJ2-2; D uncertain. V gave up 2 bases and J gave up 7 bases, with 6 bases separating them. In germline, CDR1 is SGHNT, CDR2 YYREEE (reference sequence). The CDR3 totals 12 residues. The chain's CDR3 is CASSLTGGELFF. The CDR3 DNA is TGTGCCAGCAGCTTAACTGGCGGGGAGCTGTTTTTT.

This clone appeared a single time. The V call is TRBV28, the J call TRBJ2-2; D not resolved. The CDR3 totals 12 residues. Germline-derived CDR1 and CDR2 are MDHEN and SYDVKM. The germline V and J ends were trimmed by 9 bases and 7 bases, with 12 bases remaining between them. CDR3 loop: CASYSIGGELFF. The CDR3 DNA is TGTGCCAGTTACTCAATTGGCGGGGAGCTGTTTTTT.

The CDR3 nucleotides read TGTGCCAGCAGCCTACTAGCGGGAGGTTTGTACGAGCAGTACTTC. Its protein is CASSLLAGGLYEQYF. The chain links TRBV7-2 to TRBJ2-7; 12 bases agree with TRBD2. The V segment lost 5 bases and the J segment 4 bases; nucleotides outside the gene matches: 6. CDR1 is SGHTA and CDR2 is FQGNSA in the germline V gene. This CDR3 has 15 amino acids. Together with reference TRBV7-2 and TRBJ2-7, the CDR3 gives the full variable domain: GAGVSQSPSNKVTEKGKDVELRCDPISGHTALYWYRQSLGQGLEFLIYFQGNSAPDKSGLPSDRFSAERTGGSVSTLTIQRTQQEDSAVYLCASSLLAGGLYEQYFGPGTRLTVT.

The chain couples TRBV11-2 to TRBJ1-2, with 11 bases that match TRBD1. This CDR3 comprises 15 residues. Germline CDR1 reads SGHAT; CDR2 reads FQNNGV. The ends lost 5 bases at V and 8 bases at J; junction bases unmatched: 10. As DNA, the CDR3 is TGTGCCAGCAGCATATCCGGACAGGGGGCGGGAGGCTACACCTTC. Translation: CASSISGQGAGGYTF. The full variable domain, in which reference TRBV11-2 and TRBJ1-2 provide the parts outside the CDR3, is EAGVAQSPRYKIIEKRQSVAFWCNPISGHATLYWYQQILGQGPKLLIQFQNNGVVDDSQLPKDRFSAERLKGVDSTLKIQPAKLEDSAVYLCASSISGQGAGGYTFGSGTRLTVV.

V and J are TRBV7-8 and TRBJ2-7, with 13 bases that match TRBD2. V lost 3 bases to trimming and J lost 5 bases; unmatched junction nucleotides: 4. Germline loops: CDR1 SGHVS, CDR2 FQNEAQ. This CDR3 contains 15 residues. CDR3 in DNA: TGTGCCAGCAGCTTTGGACTAGCGGGAGCGGACGAGCAGTACTTC. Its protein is CASSFGLAGADEQYF.

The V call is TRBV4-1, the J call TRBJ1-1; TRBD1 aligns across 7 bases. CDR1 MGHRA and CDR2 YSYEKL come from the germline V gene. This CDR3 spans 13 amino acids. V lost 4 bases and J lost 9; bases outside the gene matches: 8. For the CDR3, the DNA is TGCGCCAGCAGCCCCCCCCCACAGGGGAAAGCTTTCTTT. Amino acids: CASSPPPQGKAFF.

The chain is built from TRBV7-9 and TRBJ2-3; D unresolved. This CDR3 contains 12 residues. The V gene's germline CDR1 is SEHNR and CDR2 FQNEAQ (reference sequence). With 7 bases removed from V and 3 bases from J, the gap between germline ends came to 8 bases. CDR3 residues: CASNGPTDTQYF. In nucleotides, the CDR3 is TGTGCCAGCAATGGGCCTACAGATACGCAGTATTTT. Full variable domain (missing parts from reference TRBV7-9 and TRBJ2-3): DTGVSQNPRHKITKRGQNVTFRCDPISEHNRLYWYRQTLGQGPEFLTYFQNEAQLEKSRLLSDRFSAERPKGSFSTLEIQRTEQGDSAMYLCASNGPTDTQYFGPGTRLTVL.

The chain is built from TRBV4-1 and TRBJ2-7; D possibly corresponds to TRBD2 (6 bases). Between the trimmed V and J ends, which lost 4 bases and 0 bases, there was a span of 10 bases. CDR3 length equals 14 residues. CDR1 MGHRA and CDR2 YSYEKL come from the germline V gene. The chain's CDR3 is CASSPGGSSYEQYF. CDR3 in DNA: TGCGCCAGCAGCCCCGGGGGTAGCTCCTACGAGCAGTACTTC.

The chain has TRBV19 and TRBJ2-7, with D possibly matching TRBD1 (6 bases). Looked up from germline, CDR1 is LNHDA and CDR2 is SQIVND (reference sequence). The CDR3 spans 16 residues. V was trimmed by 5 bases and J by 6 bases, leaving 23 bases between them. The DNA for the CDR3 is TGTGCCAGTAGTGGAGTCCCAGGGGCCACCCCCGCCGAGCAGTACTTC. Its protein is CASSGVPGATPAEQYF.

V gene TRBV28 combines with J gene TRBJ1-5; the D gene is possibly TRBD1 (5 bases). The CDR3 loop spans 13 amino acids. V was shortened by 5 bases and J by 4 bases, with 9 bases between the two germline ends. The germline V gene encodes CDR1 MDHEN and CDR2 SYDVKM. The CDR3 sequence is CASSVDRNQPQHF. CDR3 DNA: TGTGCCAGCAGTGTTGACAGAAATCAGCCCCAGCATTTT.

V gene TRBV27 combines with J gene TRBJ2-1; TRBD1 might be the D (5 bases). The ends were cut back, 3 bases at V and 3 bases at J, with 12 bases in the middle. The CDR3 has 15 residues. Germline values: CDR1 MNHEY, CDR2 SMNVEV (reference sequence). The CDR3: CASSFYDSYYNEQFF. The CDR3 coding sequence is TGTGCCAGCAGTTTCTACGACAGTTACTACAATGAGCAGTTCTTC.

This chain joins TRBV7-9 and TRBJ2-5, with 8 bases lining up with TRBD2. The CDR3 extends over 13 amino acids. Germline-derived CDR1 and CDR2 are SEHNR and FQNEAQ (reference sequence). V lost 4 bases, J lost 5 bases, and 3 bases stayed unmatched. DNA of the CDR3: TGTGCCAGCAGCTCGGGGGGGCCGGAGACCCAGTACTTC. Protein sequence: CASSSGGPETQYF.

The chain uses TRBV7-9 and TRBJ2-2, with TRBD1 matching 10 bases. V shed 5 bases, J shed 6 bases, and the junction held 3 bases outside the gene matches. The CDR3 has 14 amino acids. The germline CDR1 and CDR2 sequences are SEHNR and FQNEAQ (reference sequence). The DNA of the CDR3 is TGTGCCAGCAGCCCGACAGGGGGCTCCGGGGAGCTGTTTTTT. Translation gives CASSPTGGSGELFF.

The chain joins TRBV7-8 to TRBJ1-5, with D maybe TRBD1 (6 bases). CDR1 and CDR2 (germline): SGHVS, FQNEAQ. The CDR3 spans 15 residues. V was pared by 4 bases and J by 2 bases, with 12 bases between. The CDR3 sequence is CASSSVSGGNQPQHF. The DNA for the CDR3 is TGTGCCAGCAGCTCCGTTTCAGGGGGCAATCAGCCCCAGCATTTT. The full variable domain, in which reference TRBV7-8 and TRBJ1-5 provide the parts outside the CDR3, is GAGVSQSPRYKVAKRGQDVALRCDPISGHVSLFWYQQALGQGPEFLTYFQNEAQLDKSGLPSDRFFAERPEGSVSTLKIQRTQQEDSAVYLCASSSVSGGNQPQHFGDGTRLSIL.

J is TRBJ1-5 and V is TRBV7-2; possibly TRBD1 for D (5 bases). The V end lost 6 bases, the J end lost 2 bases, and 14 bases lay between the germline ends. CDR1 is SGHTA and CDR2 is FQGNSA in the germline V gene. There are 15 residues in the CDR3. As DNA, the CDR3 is TGTGCCAGCAGGGGGGACGGGGGTGGCAATCAGCCCCAGCATTTT. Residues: CASRGDGGGNQPQHF. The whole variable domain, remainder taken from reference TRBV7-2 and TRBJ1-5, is GAGVSQSPSNKVTEKGKDVELRCDPISGHTALYWYRQSLGQGLEFLIYFQGNSAPDKSGLPSDRFSAERTGGSVSTLTIQRTQQEDSAVYLCASRGDGGGNQPQHFGDGTRLSIL.

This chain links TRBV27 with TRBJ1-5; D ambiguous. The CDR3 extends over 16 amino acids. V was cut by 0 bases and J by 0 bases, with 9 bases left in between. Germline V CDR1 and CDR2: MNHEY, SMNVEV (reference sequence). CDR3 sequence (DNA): TGTGCCAGCAGTTTATCGCCAGTTTATAGCAATCAGCCCCAGCATTTT. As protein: CASSLSPVYSNQPQHF.

The CDR3, as DNA: TGTGCCAGCAGGGGAGGGCGAGTCTCTGGAAACACCATATATTTT. Its translation: CASRGGRVSGNTIYF. The chain carries TRBV6-6 and TRBJ1-3; D is unclear. CDR1 and CDR2 from the germline V gene are MNHNY and SVGAGI (reference sequence). The V end lost 6 bases, the J end lost 0 bases, and 12 bases lay between the germline ends. The CDR3 extends over 15 amino acids.

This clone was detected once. The CDR3 bases are TGCAGCGTTGAAGTGAACAGGAACTATGGCTACACCTTC. Encoded protein: CSVEVNRNYGYTF. The rearrangement uses TRBV29-1 and TRBJ1-2; perhaps TRBD1 as D (5 bases). Trimming removed 1 base at V and 2 bases at J, with 8 bases between. The germline V gene encodes CDR1 SQVTM and CDR2 ANQGSEA. This CDR3 has 13 residues. Using reference TRBV29-1 and TRBJ1-2 for the parts outside the CDR3, the full variable domain is SAVISQKPSRDICQRGTSLTIQCQVDSQVTMMFWYRQQPGQSLTLIATANQGSEATYESGFVIDKFPISRPNLTFSTLTVSNMSPEDSSIYLCSVEVNRNYGYTFGSGTRLTVV.

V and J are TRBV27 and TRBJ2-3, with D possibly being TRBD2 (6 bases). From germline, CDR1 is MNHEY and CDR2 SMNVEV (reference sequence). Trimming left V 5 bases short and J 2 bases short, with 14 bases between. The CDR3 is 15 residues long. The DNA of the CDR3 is TGTGCCAGCAGTCTACGAGCGGGTGTCACAGATACGCAGTATTTT. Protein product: CASSLRAGVTDTQYF.

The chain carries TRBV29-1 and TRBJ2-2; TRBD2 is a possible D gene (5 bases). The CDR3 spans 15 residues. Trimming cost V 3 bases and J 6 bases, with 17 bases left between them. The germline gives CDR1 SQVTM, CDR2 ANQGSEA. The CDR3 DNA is TGCAGCGTTGATCCCGAGGGCTTGGGTGCCGGGGAGCTGTTTTTT. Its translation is CSVDPEGLGAGELFF.